This T cell receptor (beta chain) was obtained from a study of blood T cell repertoires in COVID-19. The V segment lost 4 bases and the J segment 8 bases; nucleotides outside the gene matches: 6. The CDR3 is made up of 16 amino acids. Germline CDR1 is SGDLS and CDR2 is YYNGEE. Assay used: immunoSEQ multiplex PCR; TCRdb lists only in-frame clones, some missing. The sample consists of approximately 200,000 clones, approximately 89% of them appearing once. The TCR comes from a middle-aged woman with acute COVID-19. The sequencing sample was made of PBMCs or T cells enriched from blood (not recorded which). The genes are TRBV9 and TRBJ2-1; 16 bases line up with TRBD2. The CDR3 DNA reads TGTGCCAGCAGCCTCCTCGGGACTAGCGGGAGGGATGAGCAGTTCTTC. Protein product: CASSLLGTSGRDEQFF.